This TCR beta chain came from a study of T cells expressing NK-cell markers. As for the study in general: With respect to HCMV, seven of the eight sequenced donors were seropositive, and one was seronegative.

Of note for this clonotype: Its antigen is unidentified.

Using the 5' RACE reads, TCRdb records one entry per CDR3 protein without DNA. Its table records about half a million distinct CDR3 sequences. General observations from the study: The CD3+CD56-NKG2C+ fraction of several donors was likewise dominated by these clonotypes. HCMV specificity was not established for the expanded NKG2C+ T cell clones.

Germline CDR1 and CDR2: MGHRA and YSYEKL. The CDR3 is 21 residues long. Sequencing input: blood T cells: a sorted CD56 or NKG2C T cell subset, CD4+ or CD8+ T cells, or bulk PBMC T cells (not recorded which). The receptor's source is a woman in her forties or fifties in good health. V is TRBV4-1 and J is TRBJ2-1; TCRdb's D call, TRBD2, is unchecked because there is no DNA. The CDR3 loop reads CASSLERSSGRSAHFSSEQFF.